A single sample is the source of the 10 T cell receptor beta chains below, sequenced in a study of metastatic and nonmetastatic thyroid tumors (dated by TCRdb to the early 2020s). Before undergoing thyroid surgery, none of the patients had been given any kind of treatment. Libraries were made using PCR. Sequencer: Illumina HiSeq 4000. TCRdb cleaned the public reads at Q25 with fastp, built clones with MiXCR and kept in-frame beta chains. Here the sample has roughly 30,000 clones; 25% to 30% occur a single time. The biggest ten clones account for roughly 31% of the sample. The specimen sequenced was blood. Receptors originate from a female donor with papillary thyroid cancer or a benign thyroid nodule (not recorded which). Some clones in this sample may be carry-over from other donors' samples.

This sequence joins TRBV20-1 and TRBJ2-7, with 12 nucleotides matching TRBD2. CDR1 is DFQATT, CDR2 SNEGSKA, per germline (reference sequence). J gave up 5 bases and V 6 bases, and 8 bases lay outside the gene matches. This CDR3 contains 14 residues. The CDR3: CSAIILAGGDEQYF. CDR3 nucleotide sequence: TGCAGTGCCATCATACTAGCGGGAGGAGACGAGCAGTACTTC.

The V gene is TRBV27, the J gene TRBJ2-6; D is unresolved. This CDR3 is built from 15 residues. V was cut by 5 bases and J by 0 bases, with 8 bases left in between. Germline V CDR1 and CDR2: MNHEY, SMNVEV (reference sequence). In DNA form, the CDR3 reads TGTGCCAGCAGTCCGGTCCTCTCTGGGGCCAACGTCCTGACTTTC. It is translated as CASSPVLSGANVLTF.

This clone is medium-sized (0.01 to 0.1%) in the sample. The chain links TRBV27 to TRBJ1-6; D remains ambiguous. CDR1 is MNHEY and CDR2 is SMNVEV in the germline V gene (reference sequence). The ends were cut back, 6 bases at V and 5 bases at J, with 17 bases in the middle. The CDR3 consists of 16 residues. Here the CDR3 DNA reads TGTGCCAGCAGCTTGCTCGGGCCCTGGGATAATTCACCCCTCCACTTT. This encodes CASSLLGPWDNSPLHF.

This chain links TRBV6-1 with TRBJ2-2; D gene uncertain. V lost 5 bases and J lost 0, with 10 bases in between. Germline CDR1 is MNHNS and CDR2 is SASEGT. The CDR3 sequence is 15 residues long. The CDR3 loop is CASSSWFANTGELFF. For the CDR3, the DNA is TGTGCCAGCAGTTCTTGGTTCGCGAACACCGGGGAGCTGTTTTTT.

This clone was recorded many times. The chain links TRBV3-1 to TRBJ2-2, with a tentative D call TRBD1 (7 bases). V lost 1 base and J 3 bases, leaving 12 bases between the germline ends. Germline CDR1 reads LGHDT; CDR2 reads YNNKEL (reference sequence). This CDR3 spans 16 amino acids. Here the CDR3 reads CASSQAGRGDTGELFF. The CDR3 nucleotides read TGTGCCAGCAGCCAAGCGGGCAGGGGGGACACCGGGGAGCTGTTTTTT.

The chain links TRBV6-9 to TRBJ1-4, with D unresolved. Germline CDR1 MNHGY, CDR2 SVAAGI. V gave up 3 bases and J gave up 6 bases, with 8 bases separating them. The CDR3 extends over 13 amino acids. The CDR3 DNA reads TGTGCCAGCAGTTACTCGAAACATGAAAAACTGTTTTTT. As protein: CASSYSKHEKLFF.

This chain connects TRBV6-2 or TRBV6-3 to TRBJ2-3; 16 bases align to TRBD2. V lost 6 bases to trimming and J lost 5 bases; unmatched junction nucleotides: 8. The CDR3 sequence is 17 residues long. Germline V gene lookup returns CDR1 MNHEY and CDR2 SVGEGT. The CDR3 loop is CASRERGLAGGGDTQYF. In DNA form, the CDR3 reads TGTGCCAGCAGGGAGAGGGGACTAGCGGGAGGGGGAGATACGCAGTATTTT.

This clone was observed at least ten times. The chain recombines TRBV9 with TRBJ2-3; possible D gene TRBD1, 9 bases. Per the germline V gene, CDR1 is SGDLS and CDR2 is YYNGEE. V dropped 7 bases and J dropped 3 bases, with 18 bases sitting between them. CDR3 length: 15 residues. The CDR3 sequence is CASREGDRVTDTQYF. CDR3 nucleotides: TGTGCCAGCCGGGAGGGGGACAGGGTGACAGATACGCAGTATTTT.

This clone was seen a handful of times. The chain has TRBV6-1 and TRBJ2-7; D is perhaps TRBD2 (5 bases). Trimming took 4 bases from V and 9 from J, leaving 7 bases between them. Germline lookup yields CDR1 MNHNS and CDR2 SASEGT. The CDR3 extends over 10 amino acids. The CDR3, as DNA: TGTGCCAGCAGTGGAGGGAGGCAGTACTTC. Translated: CASSGGRQYF.

This clone was counted between two and nine times. This chain uses TRBV4-3 with TRBJ2-1; no definite D call. The V gene's germline CDR1 is LGHNA and CDR2 YSLEER. The CDR3 is made up of 13 amino acids. The V gene lost 0 bases and the J gene lost 5 bases, with 5 bases spanning the gap. The CDR3 sequence: CASSQDGDNEQFF. The CDR3 DNA reads TGCGCCAGCAGCCAAGATGGAGACAATGAGCAGTTCTTC.